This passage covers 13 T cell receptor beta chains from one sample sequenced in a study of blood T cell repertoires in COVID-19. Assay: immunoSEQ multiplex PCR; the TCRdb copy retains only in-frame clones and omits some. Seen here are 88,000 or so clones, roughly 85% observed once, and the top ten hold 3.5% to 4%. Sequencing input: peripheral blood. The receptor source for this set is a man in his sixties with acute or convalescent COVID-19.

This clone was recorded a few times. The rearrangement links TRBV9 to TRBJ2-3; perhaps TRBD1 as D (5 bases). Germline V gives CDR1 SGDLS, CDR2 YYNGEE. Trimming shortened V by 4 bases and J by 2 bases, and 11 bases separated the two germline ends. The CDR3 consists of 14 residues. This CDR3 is CASSPRQNTDTQYF. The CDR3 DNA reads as TGTGCCAGCAGCCCCCGACAGAACACAGATACGCAGTATTTT.

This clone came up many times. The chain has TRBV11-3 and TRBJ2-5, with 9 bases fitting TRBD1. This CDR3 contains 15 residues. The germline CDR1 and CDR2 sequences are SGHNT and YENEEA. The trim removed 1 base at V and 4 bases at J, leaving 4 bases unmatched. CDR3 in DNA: TGTGCCAGCAGCTTAGGGGGACAGGGAAGAGAGACCCAGTACTTC. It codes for CASSLGGQGRETQYF.

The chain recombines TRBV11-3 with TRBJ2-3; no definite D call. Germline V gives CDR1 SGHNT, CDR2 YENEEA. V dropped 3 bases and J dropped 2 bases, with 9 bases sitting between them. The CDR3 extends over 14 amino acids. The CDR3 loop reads CASSFNNPTDTQYF. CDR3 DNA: TGTGCCAGCAGCTTTAACAACCCCACAGATACGCAGTATTTT. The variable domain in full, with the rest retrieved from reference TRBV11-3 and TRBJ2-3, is EAGVVQSPRYKIIEKKQPVAFWCNPISGHNTLYWYLQNLGQGPELLIRYENEEAVDDSQLPKDRFSAERLKGVDSTLKIQPAELGDSAVYLCASSFNNPTDTQYFGPGTRLTVL.

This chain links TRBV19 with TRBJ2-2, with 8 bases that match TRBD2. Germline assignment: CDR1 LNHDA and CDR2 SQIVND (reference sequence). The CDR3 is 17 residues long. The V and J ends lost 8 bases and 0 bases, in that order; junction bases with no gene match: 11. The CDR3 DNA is TGTGCCAGTCACGACCTCCAGCGGGGGCCGAACACCGGGGAGCTGTTTTTT. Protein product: CASHDLQRGPNTGELFF.

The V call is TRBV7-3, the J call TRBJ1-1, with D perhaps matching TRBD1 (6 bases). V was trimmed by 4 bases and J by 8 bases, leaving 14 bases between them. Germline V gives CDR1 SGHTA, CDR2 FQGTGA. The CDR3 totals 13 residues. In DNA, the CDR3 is TGTGCCAGCAGCTCCGCCCTGGGACAAGAAGCTTTCTTT. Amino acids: CASSSALGQEAFF.

CDR3 DNA sequence: TGTGCCAGCAGCGTAGTCGCCCCTATGGGGCTAGCGGGGGTTTACAATGAGCAGTTCTTC. It codes for CASSVVAPMGLAGVYNEQFF. The genes are TRBV9 and TRBJ2-1; TRBD2 matches 10 bases. CDR1 SGDLS and CDR2 YYNGEE come from the germline V gene. CDR3 length: 20 amino acids. Trimming took 0 bases from V and 4 from J; bases not matched to a gene: 16.

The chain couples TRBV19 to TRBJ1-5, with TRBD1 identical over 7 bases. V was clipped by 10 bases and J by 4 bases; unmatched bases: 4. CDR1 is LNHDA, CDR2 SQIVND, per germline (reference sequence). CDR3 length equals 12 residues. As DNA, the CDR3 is TGTGCCACTCAACAGGGGAATCAGCCCCAGCATTTT. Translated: CATQQGNQPQHF. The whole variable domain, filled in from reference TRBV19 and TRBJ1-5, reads DGGITQSPKYLFRKEGQNVTLSCEQNLNHDAMYWYRQDPGQGLRLIYYSQIVNDFQKGDIAEGYSVSREKKESFPLTVTSAQKNPTAFYLCATQQGNQPQHFGDGTRLSIL.

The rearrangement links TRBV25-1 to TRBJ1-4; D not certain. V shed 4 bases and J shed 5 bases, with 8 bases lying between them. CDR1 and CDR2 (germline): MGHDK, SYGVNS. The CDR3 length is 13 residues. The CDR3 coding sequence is TGTGCCAGCAGTGTTAACAGAAATGAAAAACTGTTTTTT. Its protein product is CASSVNRNEKLFF.

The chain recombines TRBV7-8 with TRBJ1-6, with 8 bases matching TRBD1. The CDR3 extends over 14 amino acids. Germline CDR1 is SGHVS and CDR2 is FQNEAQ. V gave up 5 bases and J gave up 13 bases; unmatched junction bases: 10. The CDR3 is CASSDDRGLGPLHF. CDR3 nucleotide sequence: TGTGCCAGCAGCGACGACAGGGGACTGGGGCCCCTCCACTTT.

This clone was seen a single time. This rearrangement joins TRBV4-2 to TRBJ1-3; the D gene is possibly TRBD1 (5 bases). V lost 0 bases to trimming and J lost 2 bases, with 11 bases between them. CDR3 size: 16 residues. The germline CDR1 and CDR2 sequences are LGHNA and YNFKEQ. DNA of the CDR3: TGTGCCAGCAGCCAAGAAGGGGTTACGACTGGAAACACCATATATTTT. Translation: CASSQEGVTTGNTIYF.

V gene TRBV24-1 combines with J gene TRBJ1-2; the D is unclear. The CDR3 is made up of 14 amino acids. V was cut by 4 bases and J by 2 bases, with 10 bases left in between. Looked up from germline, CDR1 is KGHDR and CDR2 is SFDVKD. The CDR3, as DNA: TGTGCCACCAGTGACCCCGGGAGGAACTATGGCTACACCTTC. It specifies CATSDPGRNYGYTF.

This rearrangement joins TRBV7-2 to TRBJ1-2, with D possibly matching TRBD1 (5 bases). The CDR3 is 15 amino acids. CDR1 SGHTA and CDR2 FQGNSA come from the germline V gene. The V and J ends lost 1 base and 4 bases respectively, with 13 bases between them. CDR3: CASSLEQGNSYGYTF. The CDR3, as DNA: TGTGCCAGCAGCTTAGAGCAGGGTAATAGCTATGGCTACACCTTC.

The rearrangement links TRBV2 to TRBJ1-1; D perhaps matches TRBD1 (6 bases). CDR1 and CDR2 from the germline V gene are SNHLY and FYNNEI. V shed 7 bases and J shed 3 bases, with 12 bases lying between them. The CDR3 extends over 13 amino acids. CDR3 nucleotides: TGTGCCAGCAAATCGGGGGGGCACACTGAAGCTTTCTTT. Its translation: CASKSGGHTEAFF.